This record concerns one T cell receptor (beta chain) sequence. The antigen it binds to is not known. Base qualities are not at hand, and no much larger clone is one base apart. Library method: the immunoSEQ multiplex PCR assay. Drawn from immuneACCESS, this table holds only the in-frame rearrangements with V and J called that TCRdb kept. Clones are partly lost; checked studies trace under half to an unresolved V gene and leave the rest unexplained. In all, the sample holds roughly 30,000 clones, and 89% of those were seen once. The biggest ten clones account for about 0.61% of the sample. This sample stems from a study of T cell changes during pregnancy in multiple sclerosis (dated by TCRdb to between 2018 and 2021). In the study overall: Changes in the T cell repertoire over the course of pregnancy were examined in this study in women with multiple sclerosis.

The TCR comes from a female donor in good health, enrolled as a control in a pregnancy study. The source material was CD4+ T cells from peripheral blood mononuclear cells, sampled in the first trimester of pregnancy.

At the DNA level, the sequence is TGTGCCAGCTCACCTGAAGGGACAAGACCACCCTACGAGCAGTACTTC. Protein translation: CASSPEGTRPPYEQYF. In this chain, TRBV18 is recombined with TRBJ2-7; the D region possibly corresponds to TRBD1 (6 bases align). The germline V gene yields KGHSH for CDR1 and LQKENI for CDR2. There are 16 amino acids in the CDR3, from cysteine to phenylalanine inclusive. Only the CDR3 portion is preserved as DNA: 48 bases, with reading frame beginning at the first base. V was cut back by 3 bases and J by 2 bases, leaving a gap of 17 bases between them. The entire variable domain, with the stretches around the CDR3 drawn from the reference TRBV18 and TRBJ2-7 proteins, is NAGVMQNPRHLVRRRGQEARLRCSPMKGHSHVYWYRQLPEEGLKFMVYLQKENIIDESGMPKERFSAEFPKEGPSILRIQQVVRGDSAAYFCASSPEGTRPPYEQYFGPGTRLTVT.